This is a list of T cell receptor beta chains from one sample in a study of OX40 agonist ivuxolimab in advanced cancers. TCRdb keeps only in-frame clones here, not all; method: immunoSEQ multiplex PCR. The table records 80,000 to 100,000 clones, under 95% of them present only once. Sample: CD4+ or CD8+ T cells sorted from blood, taken in a trial of the OX40 agonist ivuxolimab. The origin of the receptors is an adult with an advanced solid tumor such as melanoma, head and neck, liver or kidney cancer. CDR3s include the opening cysteine and the closing phenylalanine or tryptophan. The D gene is left open where the match is weak. Rows may omit the clone size; those that give it use once, few, many or a size class.

d_call,v_call,cdr3_length,clone_size,j_call,cdr3_aa,cdr3_nt
.,TRBV13,17,.,TRBJ2-3,CASSSPSRGGNTDTQYF,TGTGCCAGCAGCTCCCCGTCTCGAGGGGGAAACACAGATACGCAGTATTTT
TRBD2,TRBV11-2,17,.,TRBJ2-2,CASSFARLAESTGELFF,TGTGCCAGCAGCTTCGCCCGACTAGCGGAGAGCACCGGGGAGCTGTTTTTT
.,TRBV4-1,15,.,TRBJ1-2,CASSPSVRETYGYTF,TGCGCCAGCAGCCCCTCGGTTAGGGAGACCTATGGCTACACCTTC
.,TRBV7-9,16,.,TRBJ1-2,CASSLGDNHPRQGYTF,TGTGCCAGCAGCTTAGGGGACAATCACCCACGACAGGGCTACACCTTC
TRBD1,TRBV7-8,16,.,TRBJ1-2,CASSLGDRGLGTPYTF,TGTGCCAGCAGCTTAGGGGACAGGGGGCTGGGGACCCCCTACACCTTC
.,TRBV4-1,14,.,TRBJ2-5,CASSQDGLQETQYF,TGCGCCAGCAGCCAAGACGGGCTGCAAGAGACCCAGTACTTC
TRBD1,TRBV5-6,15,.,TRBJ1-2,CASSWGDSLPYGYTF,TGTGCCAGCAGTTGGGGGGACAGCCTACCCTATGGCTACACCTTC
.,TRBV30,11,few,TRBJ1-2,CAWRYGDGYTF,TGTGCCTGGAGATACGGGGATGGCTACACCTTC
.,TRBV27,13,.,TRBJ1-1,CASGSGGVTEAFF,TGTGCCAGCGGCTCGGGGGGCGTCACTGAAGCTTTCTTT
.,TRBV9,14,.,TRBJ1-1,CASSPSGGTTEAFF,TGTGCCAGCAGCCCTTCTGGCGGAACCACTGAAGCTTTCTTT
.,TRBV9,15,.,TRBJ2-7,CASSRDEWGSYEQYF,TGTGCCAGCAGCCGGGACGAGTGGGGCTCCTACGAGCAGTACTTC
TRBD1,TRBV7-3,13,.,TRBJ1-1,CASSKTGAAEAFF,TGTGCCAGCAGCAAAACAGGGGCGGCTGAAGCTTTCTTT
.,TRBV27,14,.,TRBJ2-7,CASSLSSEGYEQYF,TGTGCCAGCAGTTTATCGTCCGAGGGCTACGAGCAGTACTTC
.,TRBV6-6,14,once,TRBJ2-5,CASSTRDSQETQYF,TGTGCCAGCAGTACCCGGGACTCCCAAGAGACCCAGTACTTC
TRBD1,TRBV5-6,15,.,TRBJ1-3,CASSFGTGNGNTIYF,TGTGCCAGCAGCTTTGGGACAGGGAACGGAAACACCATATATTTT
TRBD1,TRBV29-1,14,.,TRBJ2-1,CSVESGQGANEQFF,TGCAGCGTTGAATCCGGACAGGGGGCAAATGAGCAGTTCTTC
TRBD1,TRBV11-2,15,.,TRBJ1-1,CASSLGSYRGTEAFF,TGTGCCAGCAGCTTAGGGTCCTACAGGGGCACTGAAGCTTTCTTT
.,TRBV9,14,.,TRBJ1-1,CASQKSGTWTEAFF,TGTGCCAGCCAAAAGTCGGGGACTTGGACTGAAGCTTTCTTT
.,TRBV4-3,14,.,TRBJ1-2,CASSFAGTGHGYTF,TGCGCCAGCAGCTTTGCCGGGACCGGGCATGGCTACACCTTC
.,TRBV5-1,15,.,TRBJ2-5,CASSFQGGLQETQYF,TGCGCCAGCAGCTTCCAGGGAGGCTTGCAAGAGACCCAGTACTTC
.,TRBV30,14,.,TRBJ1-4,CAWSEGTTNEKLFF,TGTGCCTGGAGTGAGGGGACAACTAATGAAAAACTGTTTTTT
TRBD1,TRBV6-5,14,.,TRBJ2-7,CASSYGQGAYEQYF,TGTGCCAGCAGTTACGGACAGGGGGCCTACGAGCAGTACTTC
.,TRBV4-1,17,.,TRBJ2-4,CASSQDRGTIAKNIQYF,TGCGCCAGCAGCCAAGATAGGGGCACGATAGCCAAAAACATTCAGTACTTC
TRBD1,TRBV19,17,.,TRBJ1-3,CARRGDSHFTSGNTIYF,TGTGCCAGGCGGGGGGACAGCCACTTTACCTCTGGAAACACCATATATTTT
.,TRBV27,15,once,TRBJ2-2,CASTSSGGGTGELFF,TGTGCCAGCACTAGTTCAGGGGGAGGAACCGGGGAGCTGTTTTTT
.,TRBV5-1,13,.,TRBJ2-7,CASSLTGSYEQYF,TGCGCCAGCAGCTTGACAGGGTCCTACGAGCAGTACTTC
TRBD2,TRBV7-6,18,.,TRBJ2-5,CASSLAELAGAGQETQYF,TGTGCCAGCAGCTTAGCCGAACTAGCGGGGGCAGGCCAAGAGACCCAGTACTTC